This TCR beta chain was sequenced in a study of T cells in Graves' hyperthyroidism and ophthalmopathy. What was amplified from RNA transcripts were TCR beta CDR3 regions. Researchers ran a first-round RT-PCR on the TCR CDR3 using the HTBI primer set. TCRdb fed the multiplex PCR reads into MiXCR, producing one record per CDR3 protein. The sample consists of a few hundred thousand distinct CDR3 sequences, around a sixth of them appearing once. This clonotype was counted ten times or more. V lost 6 bases and J 8 bases, leaving 13 bases between the germline ends. The CDR3 sequence is 13 residues long. The germline gives CDR1 MDHEN, CDR2 SYDVKM.

Sequencing input: blood. The sequence came from a woman aged 50 to 60 with Graves' hyperthyroidism. The chain employs TRBV28 and TRBJ1-4; D ambiguous. CDR3 loop: CASRAIMMEKLFF. Written as DNA, the CDR3 is TGTGCCAGCAGGGCTATAATGATGGAAAAACTGTTTTTT.